What follows are 23 T cell receptor beta chains derived from one specimen sequenced in a study of cytomegalovirus exposure and HLA in healthy donors. The PCR employed 60 Vbeta primers together with 13 Jbeta primers. Generated by immunoSEQ multiplex PCR, the TCRdb table keeps only in-frame clones and is missing some. The sample shows about 110,000 clones, around 73% of them seen only once. Sequencing was performed on PBMCs. Source of these receptors: a man between 40 and 49 years old in good health and CMV-seronegative.

The sample holds a few counts of this clone. This rearrangement joins TRBV4-3 to TRBJ1-4; D gene uncertain. V was shortened by 1 base and J by 7 bases, with 13 bases between the two germline ends. The CDR3 covers 15 residues. Per the germline V gene, CDR1 is LGHNA and CDR2 is YSLEER. Here the CDR3 DNA reads TGCGCCAGCAGCCAAGGCGGAGGACCCTCTGAAAAACTGTTTTTT. Protein sequence: CASSQGGGPSEKLFF.

The gene calls are TRBV7-2 and TRBJ2-7, with D unclear. Germline CDR1 SGHTA, CDR2 FQGNSA. V gave up 5 bases and J gave up 0 bases, with 8 bases separating them. CDR3 length equals 13 residues. CDR3 bases: TGTGCCAGCAGCCAGACTCCCTCCTACGAGCAGTACTTC. It encodes CASSQTPSYEQYF.

The CDR3 sequence is CASSYSGEDTEAFF. CDR3 coding DNA: TGTGCCAGCAGTTACTCCGGGGAGGACACTGAAGCTTTCTTT. The chain joins TRBV6-5 to TRBJ1-1; D is undetermined. CDR3 size: 14 residues. V gave up 0 bases and J gave up 3 bases, with 8 bases separating them. Germline assignment: CDR1 MNHEY and CDR2 SVGAGI.

The chain has TRBV7-2 and TRBJ2-7; 8 bases are a match to TRBD1. The junction had 9 bases not matched to a gene; V was cut back by 3 bases and J by 5 bases. CDR3 length: 15 residues. Germline CDR1 and CDR2: SGHTA and FQGNSA. CDR3 amino acids: CASSFRTGRSNEQYF. CDR3 sequence (DNA): TGTGCCAGCAGCTTTAGGACAGGGCGATCAAACGAGCAGTACTTC.

The V call is TRBV4-2, the J call TRBJ1-2; tentative D call: TRBD1 (5 bases). The CDR3 consists of 15 residues. Per germline, CDR1 LGHNA and CDR2 YNFKEQ. V dropped 1 base and J dropped 6 bases, with 15 bases sitting between them. Here the CDR3 DNA reads TGTGCCAGCAGCCAAGGTCTGGAGGGGCACCATGGCTACACCTTC. Its protein is CASSQGLEGHHGYTF.

V usage is TRBV6-1 and J usage is TRBJ1-6, with TRBD1 identical over 12 bases. The J segment lost 4 bases and the V segment lost 2 bases, leaving 6 bases of the junction unmatched. Germline CDR1 reads MNHNS; CDR2 reads SASEGT. This CDR3 is built from 18 residues. Here the CDR3 reads CASSEMGQGAYYNSPLHF. The DNA of the CDR3 is TGTGCCAGCAGTGAAATGGGACAGGGGGCGTATTATAATTCACCCCTCCACTTT.

The V and J genes are TRBV7-2 and TRBJ1-2, with TRBD1 identical over 7 bases. Germline CDR1 reads SGHTA; CDR2 reads FQGNSA. The CDR3 is 15 amino acids. The J segment lost 0 bases and the V segment lost 5 bases, leaving 6 bases of the junction unmatched. The CDR3 nucleotides are TGTGCCAGCAGCCGAGGGACAGCCACTAACTATGGCTACACCTTC. The encoded protein is CASSRGTATNYGYTF.

The J gene is TRBJ1-2, the V gene TRBV13; TRBD1 matches at 10 bases. The CDR3 loop spans 15 amino acids. Germline V gene data show CDR1 as PRHDT and CDR2 as FYEKMQ (reference sequence). Trimming removed 5 bases from V and 0 bases from J; junction bases left unmatched: 3. CDR3 bases: TGTGCCAGCAGCCCCGGACAGGGGGCTAACTATGGCTACACCTTC. It translates to CASSPGQGANYGYTF.

The chain joins TRBV7-8 to TRBJ2-7; 11 bases agree with TRBD2. Looked up from germline, CDR1 is SGHVS and CDR2 is FQNEAQ. This CDR3 comprises 16 residues. V shed 4 bases, J shed 3 bases, and the junction held 8 bases outside the gene matches. The CDR3 protein is CASSSPSGLADYEQYF. CDR3 bases: TGTGCCAGCAGCTCCCCTTCGGGACTAGCGGACTACGAGCAGTACTTC.

V gene TRBV6-5 combines with J gene TRBJ2-3; the match to TRBD2 covers 7 bases. V lost 4 bases and J lost 1; bases outside the gene matches: 5. The CDR3 runs 15 residues. Germline V lookup: CDR1 MNHEY, CDR2 SVGAGI. For the CDR3, the DNA is TGTGCCAGCAGTTTAAGACGGGGGGGCACAGATACGCAGTATTTT. It encodes CASSLRRGGTDTQYF.

The chain employs TRBV28 and TRBJ1-6; D may be TRBD1 (5 bases). The CDR3 runs to 17 residues. Between the trimmed V and J ends, which lost 3 bases and 0 bases, there was a span of 12 bases. Germline loops: CDR1 MDHEN, CDR2 SYDVKM. The CDR3 sequence: CASSLGTGGSYNSPLHF. As DNA, the CDR3 is TGTGCCAGCAGTTTGGGGACGGGGGGCTCCTATAATTCACCCCTCCACTTT.

The chain combines TRBV25-1 with TRBJ2-3; D possibly corresponds to TRBD2 (6 bases). Per the germline V gene, CDR1 is MGHDK and CDR2 is SYGVNS. V dropped 2 bases and J dropped 2 bases, with 17 bases sitting between them. CDR3 size: 17 residues. This chain's CDR3 is CASSETRTRRDTDTQYF. DNA of the CDR3: TGTGCCAGCAGTGAAACGAGAACCCGGAGGGACACAGATACGCAGTATTTT.

This chain links TRBV11-2 with TRBJ2-7; TRBD1 aligns across 8 bases. Germline-derived CDR1 and CDR2 are SGHAT and FQNNGV. The CDR3 length is 15 residues. With V trimmed by 6 bases and J by 6 bases, 13 bases remained unmatched. CDR3 nucleotide sequence: TGTGCCAGCAGTATGACAGGGGTTTTTTTGGGCGAGCAGTACTTC. Its translation is CASSMTGVFLGEQYF. The whole variable domain, filled in from reference TRBV11-2 and TRBJ2-7, reads EAGVAQSPRYKIIEKRQSVAFWCNPISGHATLYWYQQILGQGPKLLIQFQNNGVVDDSQLPKDRFSAERLKGVDSTLKIQPAKLEDSAVYLCASSMTGVFLGEQYFGPGTRLTVT.

The chain is built from TRBV10-3 and TRBJ2-7; possible D gene TRBD1, 5 bases. V lost 6 bases and J 5 bases, leaving 11 bases between the germline ends. Looked up from germline, CDR1 is ENHRY and CDR2 is SYGVKD. This CDR3 region has 12 residues. CDR3 loop: CAIRAQDHEQYF. The CDR3 region has the DNA TGTGCCATCAGGGCACAGGACCACGAGCAGTACTTC.

This clone has more than one count but fewer than ten. This chain uses TRBV7-9 with TRBJ1-3; D uncertain. This CDR3 has 15 amino acids. V was shortened by 2 bases and J by 0 bases, with 8 bases between the two germline ends. Germline CDR1 is SEHNR and CDR2 is FQNEAQ (reference sequence). The CDR3 region is CASSLLSHSGNTIYF. DNA of the CDR3: TGTGCCAGCAGCTTATTGTCCCACTCTGGAAACACCATATATTTT.

This rearrangement joins TRBV7-9 to TRBJ1-1, with a possible D match to TRBD1 (6 bases). The germline V gene encodes CDR1 SEHNR and CDR2 FQNEAQ (reference sequence). The CDR3 extends over 13 amino acids. Trimming took 5 bases from V and 3 from J, leaving 10 bases between them. The CDR3 sequence: CASSLQGDTEAFF. The CDR3, as DNA: TGTGCCAGCAGCCTACAGGGTGACACTGAAGCTTTCTTT.

The count of this clone is one. This chain connects TRBV27 to TRBJ1-6; the match to TRBD1 covers 8 bases. The germline V gene encodes CDR1 MNHEY and CDR2 SMNVEV (reference sequence). V was pared by 6 bases and J by 9 bases, with 1 base of the junction left unmatched. The CDR3 sequence is 12 residues long. CDR3 coding DNA: TGTGCCAGCAGAACAGGGGGTTCACCCCTCCACTTT. It specifies CASRTGGSPLHF.

The chain employs TRBV4-3 and TRBJ1-3, with a possible D match to TRBD1 (5 bases). This CDR3 region has 14 residues. Per germline, CDR1 LGHNA and CDR2 YSLEER. Trimming left V 2 bases short and J 4 bases short, with 9 bases between. The CDR3 nucleotides read TGCGCCAGCAGCCAAAAGGGGCGAGGAAACACCATATATTTT. This translates into CASSQKGRGNTIYF.

The chain joins TRBV29-1 to TRBJ2-5, with no clear D. Trimming stripped 7 bases from V and 4 bases from J, with 16 bases between. The CDR3 contains 13 residues. The V gene's germline CDR1 is SQVTM and CDR2 ANQGSEA. The chain's CDR3 is CSASSLLGETQYF. The CDR3 DNA reads TGCAGCGCATCTAGTTTGCTCGGAGAGACCCAGTACTTC.

The chain has TRBV27 and TRBJ2-3; D unresolved. Trimming removed 4 bases at V and 3 bases at J, with 8 bases between. CDR3 length: 13 amino acids. In germline, CDR1 is MNHEY, CDR2 SMNVEV (reference sequence). The CDR3 here is CASSSLGTDTQYF. DNA for the CDR3: TGTGCCAGCAGTTCCCTAGGAACAGATACGCAGTATTTT.

This clone appeared a few times. The rearrangement joins TRBV27 to TRBJ2-1; TRBD2 agrees at 7 bases. The CDR3 loop spans 14 amino acids. V dropped 6 bases and J dropped 7; count of bases not matched to a gene: 9. Germline V lookup: CDR1 MNHEY, CDR2 SMNVEV (reference sequence). CDR3 DNA: TGTGCCAGCAGGGGGGGGGAGGGGTTGAATGAGCAGTTCTTC. It is translated as CASRGGEGLNEQFF.

The rearrangement uses TRBV7-9 and TRBJ2-7, with D possibly being TRBD2 (6 bases). The CDR3 loop spans 14 amino acids. Trimming took 3 bases from V and 1 from J, leaving 10 bases between them. Germline values: CDR1 SEHNR, CDR2 FQNEAQ (reference sequence). The CDR3 bases are TGTGCCAGCAGCTTGGGTGGGGGGTCCTACGAGCAGTACTTC. The encoded protein is CASSLGGGSYEQYF.

This clone has just a few counts. This sequence joins TRBV6-5 and TRBJ1-6; D call uncertain. The V gene lost 2 bases and the J gene lost 7 bases, with 6 bases spanning the gap. Germline CDR1 and CDR2: MNHEY and SVGAGI. The CDR3 is 13 amino acids. The DNA for the CDR3 is TGTGCCAGCAGTTACCGGAGCAATTCACCCCTCCACTTT. Translating it yields CASSYRSNSPLHF.